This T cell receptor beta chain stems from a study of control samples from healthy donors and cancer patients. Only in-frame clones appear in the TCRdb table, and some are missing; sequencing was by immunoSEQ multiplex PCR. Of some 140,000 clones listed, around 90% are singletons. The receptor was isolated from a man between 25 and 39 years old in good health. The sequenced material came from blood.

The CDR3 nucleotides are TGCGCCAGCAGCCAAGCTTCAGGGGGCTGGCCCCAGCATTTT. It yields the protein CASSQASGGWPQHF. J is TRBJ1-5 and V is TRBV4-3, with 8 nucleotides matching TRBD1. J gave up 9 bases and V 1 base, and 5 bases lay outside the gene matches. Germline-derived CDR1 and CDR2 are LGHNA and YSLEER. The CDR3 loop spans 14 amino acids.